The present T cell receptor (beta chain) was sequenced within a study of cytomegalovirus exposure and HLA in healthy donors. CDR1 and CDR2 (germline): MNHNS, SASEGT. This CDR3 contains 13 residues. V lost 11 bases, J lost 8 bases, and 14 bases stayed unmatched. Study-wide results and caveats: A later analysis linked a missense variant in DCLRE1C to the trimming of TCR beta V and J genes. Later on, analysis showed that most CMV-associated TCR beta chains appeared to be HLA-restricted.

The count of this clone is one. Antigen specificity is unknown. The study ran its PCR with 60 Vbeta and 13 Jbeta primers. This table comes from immunoSEQ multiplex PCR, and its TCRdb copy is limited to in-frame clones, with some not included. Among some 120,000 clones listed, 75% to 85% were seen once. The sample taken for sequencing was PBMCs. This clonotype originated in a woman between 18 and 29 years old in good health and CMV-seropositive. The chain uses TRBV6-1 and TRBJ1-1; 7 bases match TRBD1. The CDR3 DNA is TGTGCCGGGCGGGGACAGCCCATAGAGGAAGCTTTCTTT. This gives the protein CAGRGQPIEEAFF.